A selection of T cell receptor beta chains follows, all from one sample in a study of spatial heterogeneity in lung cancer. TCRdb re-called the 5' RACE reads with MiXCR, one entry per CDR3 protein. The sample records under 100,000 distinct CDR3 sequences, about 9.4% being singletons. Sequences were derived from PBMCs, sampled at surgery. These receptors were taken from a male donor with early-stage non-small cell lung cancer. Both conserved end residues are trimmed from each CDR3. For some rows the clone size is stated as once, few or many, or as a class when expanded; others skip it.

abundance	v_gene	j_gene	len	CDR3aa
NA	TRBV4-1	TRBJ2-6	17	ASSQVSGQGITGANVLT
many	TRBV9	TRBJ2-5	14	ASSVNSGGAQETQY
many	TRBV12-3/TRBV12-4	TRBJ2-1	13	ASSSSSGRANEQF
many	TRBV28	TRBJ1-4	11	ASSSGGDEKLF
NA	TRBV7-2	TRBJ1-1	13	ASSLAGHQNTEAF
many	TRBV2	TRBJ2-7	10	ASSLNMYEQY
many	TRBV20-1	TRBJ1-2	14	SARDGDDRGIYGYT
many	TRBV5-1	TRBJ2-7	12	ASSWDGSSYEQY
many	TRBV7-2	TRBJ1-5	13	ASSWGQVSNQPQH
many	TRBV4-3	TRBJ2-3	13	ASSRTVSSTDTQY
many	TRBV5-1	TRBJ1-5	13	ASSLVAGSNQPQH
few	TRBV2	TRBJ1-1	11	ASSEVRDGEAF
NA	TRBV18	TRBJ1-6	11	ASSRGYNSPLH
NA	TRBV11-3	TRBJ2-3	12	ASSLGSLTDTQY
many	TRBV18	TRBJ2-5	11	ASSPPGEETQY
many	TRBV19	TRBJ2-1	13	ASSIGILEHNEQF
many	TRBV6-2/TRBV6-3	TRBJ1-1	10	ASRHINSEAF
many	TRBV2	TRBJ2-2	14	ASSEVAGGVTGELF
few	TRBV4-2	TRBJ2-2	13	ASSQEGTSTGELF
few	TRBV4-3	TRBJ1-3	15	ASSQVRGGSSGNTIY
few	TRBV7-9	TRBJ2-1	13	ASSLSLAGTNEQF
many	TRBV5-1	TRBJ2-5	12	ASSLGRLQETQY
few	TRBV29-1	TRBJ2-7	7	SVSDEQY
many	TRBV5-1	TRBJ2-7	11	ASSLADEYEQY
many	TRBV6-5	TRBJ1-6	11	ASSYDGNSPLH
NA	TRBV6-2/TRBV6-3	TRBJ2-6	14	ASRDRVNSGANVLT
NA	TRBV28	TRBJ2-2	13	ASSLGPGGLRELF
NA	TRBV20-1	TRBJ2-1	11	SAESGRAFEQF
many	TRBV28	TRBJ1-2	17	ASSPTGQAAELANYGYT
few	TRBV28	TRBJ1-3	10	ASRVSGNTIY
NA	TRBV10-2	TRBJ2-7	10	ASREAGGEQY
many	TRBV20-1	TRBJ2-1	13	SRKRSGRLYNEQF
few	TRBV7-9	TRBJ2-2	13	ASSRGQLNTGELF
few	TRBV7-2	TRBJ2-3	11	ASSLGYADTQY
NA	TRBV5-1	TRBJ2-7	12	ASSYSASSYEQY
few	TRBV5-1	TRBJ2-7	12	ASSLERPSYEQY
NA	TRBV15	TRBJ2-5	17	ATSRDRGGTSGVQETQY
NA	TRBV10-3	TRBJ1-2	12	AISEMPDYYGYT
few	TRBV12-3/TRBV12-4	TRBJ2-1	14	ASSLFGLAGGNEQF
NA	TRBV29-1	TRBJ2-2	11	SVQGPGVGELF
many	TRBV18	TRBJ2-5	9	ASSPEETQY
many	TRBV9	TRBJ2-1	13	ASSPGDRAYNEQF
many	TRBV7-2	TRBJ1-2	11	ASSSGTTEGYT
many	TRBV12-3/TRBV12-4	TRBJ1-5	13	ASKPGQFISQPQH